The rows below give T cell receptor beta chains drawn from one sample of a study of T cell responses to AZD1222 COVID-19 vaccine. TCRdb keeps only in-frame clones here, not all; method: immunoSEQ multiplex PCR. The data hold some 150,000 clones, with roughly 88% observed a single time. This specimen consisted of peripheral blood, obtained on day 0 of AZD1222 vaccination. Source of these receptors: an adult in good health. CDR3s include the opening cysteine and the closing phenylalanine or tryptophan. The D gene is left open where the match is weak. Only part of the rows carry a size: once, few, many, or a class if the clone is expanded.

abundance	v_gene	j_gene	d_gene	CDR3nt	CDR3aa
-	TRBV7-2	TRBJ2-7	-	TGTGCCAGCAGCTTAGAAGCAGGGTGGAACCAGTACTTC	CASSLEAGWNQYF
-	TRBV29-1	TRBJ2-4	-	TGCAGCGTTGAGCGGGCCAGAGGCATTCAGTACTTC	CSVERARGIQYF
-	TRBV27	TRBJ2-7	-	TGTGCCAGCAGTTTACTAGCGACAGGGTCCTACGAGCAGTACTTC	CASSLLATGSYEQYF
-	TRBV19	TRBJ1-5	-	TGTGCCAGTAGTATTATTGGAGGGTTTAGCAATCAGCCCCAGCATTTT	CASSIIGGFSNQPQHF
-	TRBV30	TRBJ2-5	-	TGTGCCTGGAGCAGGGGCGCAGAGGAGACCCAGTACTTC	CAWSRGAEETQYF
-	TRBV28	TRBJ1-2	-	TGTGCCAGCACTCTTGGCCAGGTGCGCCTGATAGATTATGGCTACACCTTC	CASTLGQVRLIDYGYTF
-	TRBV29-1	TRBJ1-1	-	TGCAGCGTTGGGCGGGTGAACACTGAAGCTTTCTTT	CSVGRVNTEAFF
-	TRBV4-3	TRBJ1-4	TRBD1	TGCGCCAGCAGCCAAGATAGGTCAGGGGGCGATGAAAAACTGTTTTTT	CASSQDRSGGDEKLFF
-	TRBV4-2	TRBJ1-3	TRBD1	TGTGCCAGCAGCCAAGTGAGCACAGGGGAGGACACCATATATTTT	CASSQVSTGEDTIYF
many	TRBV6-5	TRBJ1-2	TRBD1	TGTGCCAGCAGTTACTCGAGGACAGGGGGCGGCTATGGCTACACCTTC	CASSYSRTGGGYGYTF
-	TRBV6-2/TRBV6-3	TRBJ2-2	-	TGTGCCAGCAGTGGTCAGGTCGGCGGGGAGCTGTTTTTT	CASSGQVGGELFF
-	TRBV18	TRBJ2-3	-	TGTGCCAGCTCACCTCAGGGTGGGACAGATACGCAGTATTTT	CASSPQGGTDTQYF
-	TRBV24-1	TRBJ2-3	TRBD1	TGTGCCACCTCGCCCGGGACAGGGTTTGTCACAGATACGCAGTATTTT	CATSPGTGFVTDTQYF
-	TRBV7-8	TRBJ1-2	TRBD1	TGTGCCAGCAGCTTAGTGGGGACAGGGGCAAACTATGGCTACACCTTC	CASSLVGTGANYGYTF
-	TRBV28	TRBJ1-2	-	TGTGCCAGCAGTTTAGGAGGGGGGTCCCCTGGCTACACCTTC	CASSLGGGSPGYTF
-	TRBV28	TRBJ2-3	-	TGTGCCAGCAGTTTCATAGGCAAAATCAGCACAGATACGCAGTATTTT	CASSFIGKISTDTQYF
-	TRBV19	TRBJ1-4	-	TGTGCCAGCCAGCTTAGAACTAATGAAAAACTGTTTTTT	CASQLRTNEKLFF
-	TRBV12-3/TRBV12-4	TRBJ1-1	-	TGTGCCACCGGGTCCAGGATGAACACTGAAGCTTTCTTT	CATGSRMNTEAFF
-	TRBV2	TRBJ1-5	TRBD1	TGTGCCAGCAGTACAGGGGAGGATCAGCCCCAGCATTTT	CASSTGEDQPQHF
-	TRBV3-1/TRBV3-2	TRBJ2-1	-	TGTGCCAGCAGCCACGGGAATGAGCAGTTCTTC	CASSHGNEQFF
-	TRBV7-8	TRBJ2-5	-	TGTGCCAGCAGCTTAGTTAATTTAGCCATTGGAGAGACCCAGTACTTC	CASSLVNLAIGETQYF
-	TRBV5-6	TRBJ1-2	-	TGTGCCAGCAGCTCCTCGGAAGGAGACTATGGCTACACCTTC	CASSSSEGDYGYTF
-	TRBV2	TRBJ1-6	-	TGTGCCAGCAGCGCCGAGGGTCTCGCTCCCCTCCACTTT	CASSAEGLAPLHF
-	TRBV28	TRBJ2-5	TRBD1	TGTGCCAGCAGTTTGGGGGGGACAGGGCTTCAAGAGACCCAGTACTTC	CASSLGGTGLQETQYF
-	TRBV12-3/TRBV12-4	TRBJ1-5	-	TGTGCCAGCAAGTGGGGGCGTAATCAGCCCCAGCATTTT	CASKWGRNQPQHF